The source of this T cell receptor (beta chain) is a study of cytomegalovirus exposure and HLA in healthy donors. Study-level background: The 130 or so validation repertoires used the same platform as the roughly 670 first-cohort repertoires (as reported by a later analysis).

The data were produced by immunoSEQ multiplex PCR, yet TCRdb's version contains in-frame clones alone and is incomplete. The sample has about 200,000 clones, less than 90% seen once. This receptor was obtained from a woman under 30 in good health and CMV-seronegative. The source material was PBMCs.

As DNA, the CDR3 is TGTGCCAGCAGCTTTGAGCGGGATAATGAGCAGTTCTTC. Residues: CASSFERDNEQFF. The gene calls are TRBV7-2 and TRBJ2-1; TRBD2 matches 7 bases. This CDR3 has 13 residues. Germline V gene lookup returns CDR1 SGHTA and CDR2 FQGNSA. The J segment lost 7 bases and the V segment lost 3 bases, leaving 3 bases of the junction unmatched. Full variable domain (rest looked up from reference TRBV7-2 and TRBJ2-1): GAGVSQSPSNKVTEKGKDVELRCDPISGHTALYWYRQSLGQGLEFLIYFQGNSAPDKSGLPSDRFSAERTGGSVSTLTIQRTQQEDSAVYLCASSFERDNEQFFGPGTRLTVL.